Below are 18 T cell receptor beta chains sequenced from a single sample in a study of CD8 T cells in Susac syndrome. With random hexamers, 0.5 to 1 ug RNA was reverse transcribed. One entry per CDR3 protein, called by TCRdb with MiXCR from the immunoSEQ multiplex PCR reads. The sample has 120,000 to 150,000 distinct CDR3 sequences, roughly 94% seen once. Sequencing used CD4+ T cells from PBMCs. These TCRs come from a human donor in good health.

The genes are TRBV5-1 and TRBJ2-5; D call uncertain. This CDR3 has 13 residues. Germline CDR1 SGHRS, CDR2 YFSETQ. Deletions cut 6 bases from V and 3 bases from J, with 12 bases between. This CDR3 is CASKGRVEETQYF. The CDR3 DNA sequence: TGCGCCAGCAAGGGTCGAGTCGAAGAGACCCAGTACTTC.

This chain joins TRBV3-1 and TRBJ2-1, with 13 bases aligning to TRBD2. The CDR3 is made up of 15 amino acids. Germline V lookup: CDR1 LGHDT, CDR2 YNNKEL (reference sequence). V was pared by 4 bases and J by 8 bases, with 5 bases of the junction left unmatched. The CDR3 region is CASSRTSGRVDEQFF. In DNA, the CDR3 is TGTGCCAGCAGCCGTACTAGCGGGAGGGTGGATGAGCAGTTCTTC.

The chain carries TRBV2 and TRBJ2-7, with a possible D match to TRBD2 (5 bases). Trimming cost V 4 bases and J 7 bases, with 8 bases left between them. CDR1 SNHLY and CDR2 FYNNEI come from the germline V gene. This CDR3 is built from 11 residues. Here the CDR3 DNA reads TGTGCCAGCAGTGTCTTAGCGGAGCAGTACTTC. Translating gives CASSVLAEQYF. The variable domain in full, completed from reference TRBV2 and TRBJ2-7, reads EPEVTQTPSHQVTQMGQEVILRCVPISNHLYFYWYRQILGQKVEFLVSFYNNEISEKSEIFDDQFSVERPDGSNFTLKIRSTKLEDSAMYFCASSVLAEQYFGPGTRLTVT.

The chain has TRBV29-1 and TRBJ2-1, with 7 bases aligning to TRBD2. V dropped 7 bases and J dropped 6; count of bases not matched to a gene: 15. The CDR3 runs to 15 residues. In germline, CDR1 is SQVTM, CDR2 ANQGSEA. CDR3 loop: CSARAGGRFSNEQFF. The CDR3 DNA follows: TGCAGCGCTCGGGCCGGGGGGAGGTTCTCCAATGAGCAGTTCTTC.

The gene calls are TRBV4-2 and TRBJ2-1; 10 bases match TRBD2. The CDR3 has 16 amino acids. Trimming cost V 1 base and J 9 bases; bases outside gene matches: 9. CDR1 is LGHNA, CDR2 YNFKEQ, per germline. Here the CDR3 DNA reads TGTGCCAGCAGCCAAGCCACCCTAGCGGGAGCGGTTGAGCAGTTCTTC. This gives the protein CASSQATLAGAVEQFF.

CDR3: CASSPGGDRSLYEQYF. CDR3 coding DNA: TGTGCCAGCAGCCCGGGGGGTGACAGGTCCCTCTACGAGCAGTACTTC. The V call is TRBV5-4, the J call TRBJ2-7; weak D call: TRBD2 (7 bases). Germline values: CDR1 SGHNT, CDR2 YYREEE (reference sequence). Trimming took off 4 bases at V and 3 bases at J, with 20 bases between the two ends. The length of the CDR3 is 16 residues.

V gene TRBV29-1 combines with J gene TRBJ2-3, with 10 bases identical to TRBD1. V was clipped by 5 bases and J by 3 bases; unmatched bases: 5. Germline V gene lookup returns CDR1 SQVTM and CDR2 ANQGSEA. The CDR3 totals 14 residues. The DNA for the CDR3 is TGCAGCGTTTCAGACAGGGGGCCGACAGATACGCAGTATTTT. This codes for CSVSDRGPTDTQYF.

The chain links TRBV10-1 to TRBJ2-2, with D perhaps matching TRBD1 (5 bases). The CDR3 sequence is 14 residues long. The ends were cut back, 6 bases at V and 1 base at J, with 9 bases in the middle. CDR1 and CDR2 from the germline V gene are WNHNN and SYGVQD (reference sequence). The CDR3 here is CASSRTKNTGELFF. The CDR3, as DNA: TGCGCCAGCAGCAGGACAAAGAACACCGGGGAGCTGTTTTTT.

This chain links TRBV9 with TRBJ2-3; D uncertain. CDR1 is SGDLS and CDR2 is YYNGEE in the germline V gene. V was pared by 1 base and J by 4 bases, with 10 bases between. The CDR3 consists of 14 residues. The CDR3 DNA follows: TGTGCCAGCAGCGTAATGTGGTCGGCAGATACGCAGTATTTT. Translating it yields CASSVMWSADTQYF.

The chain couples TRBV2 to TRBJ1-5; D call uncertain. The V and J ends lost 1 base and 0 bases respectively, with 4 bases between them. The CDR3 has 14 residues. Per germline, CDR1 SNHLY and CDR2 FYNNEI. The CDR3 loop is CASSEVSSNQPQHF. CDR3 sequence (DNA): TGTGCCAGCAGTGAAGTGTCTAGCAATCAGCCCCAGCATTTT. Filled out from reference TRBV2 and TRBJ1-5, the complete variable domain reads EPEVTQTPSHQVTQMGQEVILRCVPISNHLYFYWYRQILGQKVEFLVSFYNNEISEKSEIFDDQFSVERPDGSNFTLKIRSTKLEDSAMYFCASSEVSSNQPQHFGDGTRLSIL.

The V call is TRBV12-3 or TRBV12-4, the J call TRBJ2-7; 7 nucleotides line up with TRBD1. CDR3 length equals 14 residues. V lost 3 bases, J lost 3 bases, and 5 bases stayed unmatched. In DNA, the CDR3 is TGTGCCAGCAGTTTTGACGGGACAGTCTACGAGCAGTACTTC. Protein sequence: CASSFDGTVYEQYF.

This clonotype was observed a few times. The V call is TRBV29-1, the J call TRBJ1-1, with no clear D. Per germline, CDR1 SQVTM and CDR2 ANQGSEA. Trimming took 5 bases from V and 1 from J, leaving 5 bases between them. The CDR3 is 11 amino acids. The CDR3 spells CSVRRNTEAFF. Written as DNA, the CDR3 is TGCAGCGTTCGCAGGAACACTGAAGCTTTCTTT.

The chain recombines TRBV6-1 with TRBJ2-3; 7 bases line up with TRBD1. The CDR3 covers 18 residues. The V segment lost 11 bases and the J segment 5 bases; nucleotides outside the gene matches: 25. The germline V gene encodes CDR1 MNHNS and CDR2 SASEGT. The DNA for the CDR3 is TGTGCCCACCCTTTGGGGAGTCCACCCAGGGGGACCGGAGATACGCAGTATTTT. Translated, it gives CAHPLGSPPRGTGDTQYF.

The CDR3 coding sequence is TGCAGCGTTGCTAGCGGGGTTAGCACAGATACGCAGTATTTT. Its protein is CSVASGVSTDTQYF. The rearrangement links TRBV29-1 to TRBJ2-3, with TRBD2 matching 9 bases. The junction had 2 bases not matched to a gene; V was cut back by 4 bases and J by 0 bases. This CDR3 is 14 amino acids long. Germline V gene lookup returns CDR1 SQVTM and CDR2 ANQGSEA.

CDR3 sequence: CASSSQTNEQFF. Here the CDR3 DNA reads TGCGCCAGCAGCTCCCAAACCAATGAGCAGTTCTTC. The chain has TRBV5-1 and TRBJ2-1; D is unclear. The CDR3 consists of 12 residues. Germline CDR1 is SGHRS and CDR2 is YFSETQ. The V end lost 3 bases, the J end lost 6 bases, and 7 bases lay between the germline ends. Full variable domain (outside the CDR3, taken from reference TRBV5-1 and TRBJ2-1): KAGVTQTPRYLIKTRGQQVTLSCSPISGHRSVSWYQQTPGQGLQFLFEYFSETQRNKGNFPGRFSGRQFSNSRSEMNVSTLELGDSALYLCASSSQTNEQFFGPGTRLTVL.

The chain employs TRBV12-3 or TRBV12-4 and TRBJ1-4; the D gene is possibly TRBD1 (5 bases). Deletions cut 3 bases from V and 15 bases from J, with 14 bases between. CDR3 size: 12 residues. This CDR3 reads CASSFQGPGMFF. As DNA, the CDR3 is TGTGCCAGCAGTTTTCAGGGCCCCGGAATGTTTTTT.

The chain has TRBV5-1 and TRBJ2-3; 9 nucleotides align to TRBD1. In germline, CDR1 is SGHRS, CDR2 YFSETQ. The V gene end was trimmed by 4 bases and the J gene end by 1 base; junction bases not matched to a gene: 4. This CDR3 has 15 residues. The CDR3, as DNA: TGCGCCAGCAGCCAGGGACAGGGTGGCACAGATACGCAGTATTTT. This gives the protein CASSQGQGGTDTQYF.

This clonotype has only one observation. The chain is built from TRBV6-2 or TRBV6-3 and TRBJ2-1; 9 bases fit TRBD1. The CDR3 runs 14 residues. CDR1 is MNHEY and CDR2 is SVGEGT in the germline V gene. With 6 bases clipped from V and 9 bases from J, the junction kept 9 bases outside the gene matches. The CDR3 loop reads CASRPSGTGFEQFF. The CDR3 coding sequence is TGTGCCAGCAGGCCCTCGGGGACAGGGTTTGAGCAGTTCTTC.